This TCR beta chain was sequenced during a study of blood T cell repertoires in COVID-19. Study-level background: COVID-19 samples collected from the United States, Italy and Spain covered acute and convalescent phases. PBMCs, B-cell-depleted T cells, or T cells provided the cDNA or gDNA that made up the material.

As processed by the authors: The assay estimated nucleated cells by amplifying reference gene primers. Libraries were prepared by immunoSEQ multiplex PCR; TCRdb keeps only in-frame clonotypes and omits some of them. The V and J calls and clone size come from that table; D and trimming were worked out from the DNA. This table has more than 200,000 clones, more than 70% appearing once. Sequencing input: peripheral blood. This TCR was sampled from a man aged 40-49 years with active or convalescent COVID-19.

Here the CDR3 DNA reads TGTGCCAGCCCCGCAGCGGGTGGAACTGAAGCTTTCTTT. Its protein is CASPAAGGTEAFF. This chain links TRBV6-5 with TRBJ1-1; unclear D gene. Trimming stripped 8 bases from V and 5 bases from J, with 15 bases between. The CDR3 sequence is 13 residues long. Germline V gives CDR1 MNHEY, CDR2 SVGAGI.